One sample yielded the 13 T cell receptor beta chains listed below, sequenced in a study of blood T cell repertoires in COVID-19. Produced via immunoSEQ multiplex PCR; TCRdb's table is partial and in-frame only. The repertoire holds tens of thousands of clones, with 75% to 90% as singletons. The sequencing input was peripheral blood. The receptors were sampled from a man at least 80 years old with active COVID-19.

V gene TRBV18 combines with J gene TRBJ1-2; D unclear. Trimming pared 2 bases from V and 6 bases from J, leaving 13 bases between. The germline gives CDR1 KGHSH, CDR2 LQKENI. The CDR3 sequence is 14 residues long. The CDR3 nucleotides read TGTGCCAGCTCACCATCCCCGGGGAAGGATGGCTACACCTTC. As protein: CASSPSPGKDGYTF. The variable domain in full, completed from reference TRBV18 and TRBJ1-2, reads NAGVMQNPRHLVRRRGQEARLRCSPMKGHSHVYWYRQLPEEGLKFMVYLQKENIIDESGMPKERFSAEFPKEGPSILRIQQVVRGDSAAYFCASSPSPGKDGYTFGSGTRLTVV.

The sample holds one count of this clone. V is TRBV10-2 and J is TRBJ2-2; no clear D gene. Per the germline V gene, CDR1 is WSHSY and CDR2 is SAAADI. V was pared by 0 bases and J by 7 bases, with 15 bases between. This CDR3 spans 16 amino acids. CDR3 nucleotides: TGCGCCAGCAGTGAGTCCCGACTCGACTCGGGCGGGGAGCTGTTTTTT. It codes for CASSESRLDSGGELFF.

The chain is built from TRBV3-1 (or the pseudogene TRBV3-2) and TRBJ2-7; 7 bases map to TRBD1. Germline assignment: CDR1 LGHDT and CDR2 YNNKEL (reference sequence). The CDR3 spans 16 residues. After removal of 5 bases from V and 1 base from J, the junction contained 11 bases not matched to a gene. The CDR3 bases are TGTGCCAGCAGCTACACAGGGGCGTGGGGTTCCTACGAGCAGTACTTC. It yields the protein CASSYTGAWGSYEQYF.

V and J are TRBV9 and TRBJ2-3; 10 bases agree with TRBD2. The CDR3 consists of 16 residues. J was trimmed by 5 bases and V by 3 bases; bases with no gene match: 9. Germline V CDR1 and CDR2: SGDLS, YYNGEE. DNA of the CDR3: TGTGCCAGCAGCGCAAAGCTAGCGGGAGAAGTAGATACGCAGTATTTT. Translating gives CASSAKLAGEVDTQYF.

This chain links TRBV28 with TRBJ1-4; 9 bases map to TRBD1. The CDR3 contains 14 residues. The trim removed 6 bases at V and 5 bases at J, leaving 4 bases unmatched. The germline V gene encodes CDR1 MDHEN and CDR2 SYDVKM. The CDR3 is CASSPGTGNEKLFF. The CDR3 DNA follows: TGTGCCAGCAGCCCCGGGACAGGGAATGAAAAACTGTTTTTT.

This rearrangement joins TRBV14 to TRBJ2-3, with 8 bases lining up with TRBD1. The CDR3 has 14 amino acids. The germline gives CDR1 SGHDN, CDR2 FVKESK. The J segment lost 1 base and the V segment lost 5 bases, leaving 2 bases of the junction unmatched. The CDR3 nucleotides are TGTGCCAGCAGCGCGACAGGGGGCACAGATACGCAGTATTTT. Translating gives CASSATGGTDTQYF.

The rearrangement uses TRBV2 and TRBJ2-1; D remains ambiguous. The CDR3 runs to 17 residues. The ends were cut back, 3 bases at V and 7 bases at J, with 22 bases in the middle. Germline V CDR1 and CDR2: SNHLY, FYNNEI. The CDR3 bases are TGTGCCAGCAGTGATGGAGTCAGCCGCCCCGGTCGGAATGAGCAGTTCTTC. Amino acids: CASSDGVSRPGRNEQFF.

The genes are TRBV2 and TRBJ2-2, with 8 bases that match TRBD2. The CDR3 length is 16 residues. Trimming cost V 10 bases and J 7 bases; bases outside gene matches: 17. Germline CDR1 and CDR2: SNHLY and FYNNEI. The CDR3 DNA sequence: TGTGCCATCTCGTTTATTAGCGGGATGGCGGGCGGGGAGCTGTTTTTT. Encoded protein: CAISFISGMAGGELFF. The full variable domain, its missing parts supplied by reference TRBV2 and TRBJ2-2, is EPEVTQTPSHQVTQMGQEVILRCVPISNHLYFYWYRQILGQKVEFLVSFYNNEISEKSEIFDDQFSVERPDGSNFTLKIRSTKLEDSAMYFCAISFISGMAGGELFFGEGSRLTVL.

The V call is TRBV7-8, the J call TRBJ2-7; 7 bases fit TRBD2. The CDR3 is made up of 13 amino acids. CDR1 and CDR2 from the germline V gene are SGHVS and FQNEAQ. Unmatched junction bases numbered 3, after V lost 1 base and J lost 6 bases. In DNA, the CDR3 is TGTGCCAGCAGCTTAGTGGCTAGCGGCGAGCAGTACTTC. It translates to CASSLVASGEQYF.

The chain couples TRBV28 to TRBJ2-1, with 9 bases identical to TRBD2. The CDR3 is 17 residues long. The ends lost 7 bases at V and 7 bases at J; junction bases unmatched: 17. Germline loops: CDR1 MDHEN, CDR2 SYDVKM. The CDR3 DNA reads TGTGCCAGCAAATCCTTCGCTAGCGGGACCTGGGGTAATGAGCAGTTCTTC. As protein: CASKSFASGTWGNEQFF.

V and J are TRBV6-5 and TRBJ1-2, with 8 bases matching TRBD1. Trimming cost V 5 bases and J 5 bases; bases outside gene matches: 10. CDR3 length equals 15 residues. Germline V gene data show CDR1 as MNHEY and CDR2 as SVGAGI. CDR3 nucleotide sequence: TGTGCCAGCAGTACCCGGACAGGGTTCGGGTATGGCTACACCTTC. Protein product: CASSTRTGFGYGYTF.

The CDR3 loop is CASSNLRIGYTF. The CDR3 DNA sequence: TGTGCCAGCAGTAACCTCAGGATTGGCTACACCTTC. The chain employs TRBV6-6 and TRBJ1-2; D uncertain. V was trimmed by 5 bases and J by 7 bases, leaving 11 bases between them. The CDR3 has 12 residues. Per the germline V gene, CDR1 is MNHNY and CDR2 is SVGAGI (reference sequence).

CDR3 nucleotide sequence: TGTGCCAGCAGTGAGGGGACAGTAAACATTCAGTACTTC. Protein product: CASSEGTVNIQYF. The chain recombines TRBV6-1 with TRBJ2-4; 7 positions agree with TRBD1. The CDR3 is 13 residues long. Germline V gene lookup returns CDR1 MNHNS and CDR2 SASEGT. With 3 bases clipped from V and 6 bases from J, the junction kept 2 bases outside the gene matches.